This T cell receptor beta chain derives from a study of blood T cell repertoires in COVID-19. The CDR3 spans 22 residues. Germline V gives CDR1 LNHDA, CDR2 SQIVND (reference sequence). The ends lost 5 bases at V and 0 bases at J; junction bases unmatched: 22. Generated by immunoSEQ multiplex PCR, the TCRdb table keeps only in-frame clones and is missing some. The sample lists about 64,000 clones, just over 85% seen once, with 1.2% in the top ten. The material sequenced was peripheral blood. The origin of this receptor is a man in his forties with acute or convalescent COVID-19. This sequence joins TRBV19 and TRBJ2-7; 13 positions match TRBD2. The CDR3: CASSPLGLAGWTSGGSSYEQYF. The DNA for the CDR3 is TGTGCCAGTAGTCCCCTGGGGTTGGCTGGCTGGACTAGCGGGGGCAGCTCCTACGAGCAGTACTTC.